This TCR beta chain was captured by sequencing in a study of human thymus T cells. Profiled with immunoSEQ multiplex PCR; TCRdb holds only in-frame clones, not every one. The sample has tens of thousands of clones, roughly 96% seen once. Points from the study as a whole: Highly overlapping thymic repertoires in unrelated individuals were reported by related research. Seemingly biased V and J gene usage marked thymic and blood repertoires.

As regards this clone: Its specificity is not known.

The CDR3 covers 16 residues. V lost 5 bases and J 3 bases, leaving 19 bases between the germline ends. Germline CDR1 reads SGHAT; CDR2 reads FQNNGV. Thymic samples were excised during corrective heart operations. Serving as donors were healthy Finnish infants, each of whom was having open corrective surgery for congenital heart defects. The clonotype was recovered from a girl less than two years old with a congenital heart defect but otherwise immunologically healthy. This sequence joins TRBV11-2 and TRBJ1-2; the D is unclear. What was sequenced was thymus tissue. The CDR3 nucleotides read TGTGCCAGCAGCGAGACGAGGTCCACCGGTCACTATGGCTACACCTTC. Protein: CASSETRSTGHYGYTF.